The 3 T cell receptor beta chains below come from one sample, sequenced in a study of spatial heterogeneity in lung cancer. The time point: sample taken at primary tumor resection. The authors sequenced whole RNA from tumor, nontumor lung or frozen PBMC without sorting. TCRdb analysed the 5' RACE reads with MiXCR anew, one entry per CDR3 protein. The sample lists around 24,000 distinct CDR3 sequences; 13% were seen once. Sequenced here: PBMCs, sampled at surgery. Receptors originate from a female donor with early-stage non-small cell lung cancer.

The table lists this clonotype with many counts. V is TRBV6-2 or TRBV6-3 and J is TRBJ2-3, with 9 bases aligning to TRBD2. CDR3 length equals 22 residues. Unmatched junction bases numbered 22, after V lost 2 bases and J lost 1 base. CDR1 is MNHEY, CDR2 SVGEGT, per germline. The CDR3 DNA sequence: TGTGCCAGCAGTTACGTCCTTTTGGAGCGGGAGGAGGTTATTGTTGGCACAGATACGCAGTATTTT. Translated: CASSYVLLEREEVIVGTDTQYF.

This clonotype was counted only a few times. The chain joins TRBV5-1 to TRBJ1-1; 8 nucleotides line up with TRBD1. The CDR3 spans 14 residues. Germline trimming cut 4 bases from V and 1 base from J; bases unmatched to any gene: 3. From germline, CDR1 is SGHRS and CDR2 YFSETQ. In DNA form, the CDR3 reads TGCGCCAGCAGCAGAGGACAGGGGAACACTGAAGCTTTCTTT. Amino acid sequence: CASSRGQGNTEAFF.

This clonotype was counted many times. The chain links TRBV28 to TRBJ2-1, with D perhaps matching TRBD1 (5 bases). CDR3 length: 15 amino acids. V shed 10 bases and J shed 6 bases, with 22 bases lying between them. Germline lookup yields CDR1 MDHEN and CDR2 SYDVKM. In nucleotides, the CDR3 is TGTGCCACCGTCCCAAGACGGACACTGAGCAATGAGCAGTTCTTC. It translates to CATVPRRTLSNEQFF.